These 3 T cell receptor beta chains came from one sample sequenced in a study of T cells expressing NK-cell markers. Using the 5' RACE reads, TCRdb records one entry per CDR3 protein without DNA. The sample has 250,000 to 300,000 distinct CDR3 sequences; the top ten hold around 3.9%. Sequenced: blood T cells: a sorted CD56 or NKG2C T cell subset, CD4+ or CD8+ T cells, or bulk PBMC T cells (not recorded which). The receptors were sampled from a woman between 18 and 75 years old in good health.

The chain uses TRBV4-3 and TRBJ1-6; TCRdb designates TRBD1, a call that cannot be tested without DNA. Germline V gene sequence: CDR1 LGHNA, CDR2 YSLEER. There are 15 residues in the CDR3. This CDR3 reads CASSQDRRGDSPLHF.

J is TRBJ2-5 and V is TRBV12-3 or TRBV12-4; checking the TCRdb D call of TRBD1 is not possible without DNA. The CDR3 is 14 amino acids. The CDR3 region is CASKGQALQETQYF.

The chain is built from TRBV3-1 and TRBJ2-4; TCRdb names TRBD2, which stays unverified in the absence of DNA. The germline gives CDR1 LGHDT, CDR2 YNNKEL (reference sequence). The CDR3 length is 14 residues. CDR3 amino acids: CASSRSGGPDIQYF.